The present TCR beta chain was sequenced within a study of shared clonotypes between healthy human individuals. Study findings and constraints: Memory subsets generally showed smaller estimated richness than naive subsets did.

In regard to this clone: Its antigen is not known.

The data were produced by immunoSEQ multiplex PCR, yet TCRdb's version contains in-frame clones alone and is incomplete. The repertoire holds about 1.5 million clones, under 99% seen once, with around 0.47% in the top ten. This receptor was taken from a man aged 25 to 40 in good health. The source material was naive CD4+ T cells sorted from blood. The sample's subset: CD45RA+ positively selected.

As DNA, the CDR3 is TGTGCCAGCAGTTTAGGCCAGGGGCGGTTCGATGAGCAGTTCTTC. Amino acids: CASSLGQGRFDEQFF. This rearrangement joins TRBV27 to TRBJ2-1; possible D gene TRBD1, 6 bases. CDR3 length equals 15 residues. V lost 2 bases and J 8 bases, leaving 16 bases between the germline ends. Per germline, CDR1 MNHEY and CDR2 SMNVEV (reference sequence).